Below are 7 T cell receptor beta chains sequenced from a single sample in a study of regulatory T cells in long-lasting Graves disease. Both iRepertoire HTBI primers and Arm-PCR of CDR3 regions were used to build the TCR beta libraries. One entry per CDR3 protein results from TCRdb running MiXCR on the multiplex PCR reads. The top ten hold about 25% of the sample, which has about 440,000 distinct CDR3 sequences, about a sixth seen once. Time point defined: newly diagnosed GD, antithyroid drugs for less than 3 months. Construction of the TCR library relied on RNA isolated from PBMCs. The same specimen was also included in a second study, on T cells in Graves' hyperthyroidism and ophthalmopathy.

This specimen was peripheral blood mononuclear cells (PBMCs), taken at new diagnosis, from a patient treated with antithyroid drugs. These receptors all stem from a woman aged 18-29 years with Graves disease.

This clonotype showed up just a few times. The CDR3 reads CASSLGGLHTEAFF. In DNA, the CDR3 is TGTGCCAGCAGTTTAGGGGGGCTACACACTGAAGCTTTCTTT. The V call is TRBV12-3 or TRBV12-4, the J call TRBJ1-1, with D possibly TRBD1 on 6 matching bases. Trimming shortened V by 1 base and J by 3 bases, and 9 bases separated the two germline ends. CDR3 length: 14 residues.

This clonotype was counted between two and nine times. J is TRBJ1-4 and V is TRBV5-1; TRBD1 aligns across 9 bases. V shed 4 bases, J shed 6 bases, and the junction held 4 bases outside the gene matches. The CDR3 sequence is 14 residues long. Germline-derived CDR1 and CDR2 are SGHRS and YFSETQ. The CDR3 nucleotides read TGCGCCAGCAGCCCGGGACAGGGATATGAAAAACTGTTTTTT. Its translation is CASSPGQGYEKLFF. Full variable domain (remainder filled in from reference TRBV5-1 and TRBJ1-4): KAGVTQTPRYLIKTRGQQVTLSCSPISGHRSVSWYQQTPGQGLQFLFEYFSETQRNKGNFPGRFSGRQFSNSRSEMNVSTLELGDSALYLCASSPGQGYEKLFFGSGTQLSVL.

This clonotype was detected only a few times. The chain recombines TRBV19 with TRBJ1-1, with D possibly matching TRBD1 (6 bases). CDR1 and CDR2 (germline): LNHDA, SQIVND (reference sequence). Between the trimmed V and J ends, which lost 4 bases and 3 bases, there was a span of 15 bases. The CDR3 has 15 residues. The CDR3 coding sequence is TGTGCCAGTAGTACCCCGAGTGGGGGCCACACTGAAGCTTTCTTT. The encoded protein is CASSTPSGGHTEAFF.

This clonotype was observed many times. V gene TRBV6-1 combines with J gene TRBJ2-5; possibly TRBD2 for D (5 bases). The CDR3 has 14 amino acids. CDR1 and CDR2 (germline): MNHNS, SASEGT. V was trimmed by 6 bases and J by 5 bases, leaving 16 bases between them. DNA of the CDR3: TGTGCCAGCAGCCGAGGCGCGGGCCCCGAGACCCAGTACTTC. Protein: CASSRGAGPETQYF.

The V call is TRBV3-1, the J call TRBJ2-2, with unresolved D. Trimming pared 1 base from V and 3 bases from J, leaving 9 bases between. Germline assignment: CDR1 LGHDT and CDR2 YNNKEL (reference sequence). CDR3 length: 15 amino acids. CDR3 protein: CASSQVTGYTGELFF. The CDR3 DNA is TGTGCCAGCAGCCAAGTTACCGGGTACACCGGGGAGCTGTTTTTT.

Only a few counts were recorded for this clonotype. The chain couples TRBV28 to TRBJ2-3; D is ambiguous. The CDR3 spans 14 residues. CDR1 and CDR2 from the germline V gene are MDHEN and SYDVKM. The V end was cut by 8 bases, the J end by 4 bases, with 16 bases between. CDR3 loop: CASSDWGRADTQYF. In DNA, the CDR3 is TGTGCCAGCTCGGATTGGGGTCGCGCAGATACGCAGTATTTT.

This clonotype was picked up a small number of times. The chain carries TRBV18 and TRBJ1-5; D perhaps matches TRBD1 (6 bases). Trimming left V 5 bases short and J 5 bases short, with 10 bases between. This CDR3 has 13 residues. The germline V gene encodes CDR1 KGHSH and CDR2 LQKENI. The CDR3 nucleotides are TGTGCCAGCTCAACTCACAGGGATCAGCCCCAGCATTTT. This encodes CASSTHRDQPQHF.